Only one count was recorded for the clone carrying this T cell receptor (beta chain). This sample stems from a study of blood T cell repertoires in COVID-19. Symptom resolution, clearance, or two negative PCRs marked the recovered donors of Cohort 3. TCRdb's table, derived via immunoSEQ multiplex PCR, lists solely in-frame clones and lacks some. The table lists a few hundred thousand clones, roughly nine tenths of them singletons. Sequencing was carried out using PBMCs or T cells enriched from blood (not recorded which). The TCR was taken from an older woman who had recovered from COVID-19.

CDR3 bases: TGTGCCAGCCGCCGACAGGGTTACGAGCAGTACTTC. This sequence encodes CASRRQGYEQYF. The genes are TRBV5-6 and TRBJ2-7; 7 bases map to TRBD1. The junction had 5 bases not matched to a gene; V was cut back by 7 bases and J by 4 bases. The CDR3 contains 12 residues. Germline V gene data show CDR1 as SGHDT and CDR2 as YYEEEE.